The rows below give T cell receptor beta chains drawn from one sample of a study of Graves' ophthalmopathy and Graves' hyperthyroidism. TCRdb reprocessed the multiplex PCR reads with MiXCR, giving one entry per CDR3 protein. The table has 620,000 or so distinct CDR3 sequences, about a fifth seen once. Input material: peripheral blood. The receptors shown here come from a woman younger than 30 with stable Graves' hyperthyroidism. Some clones in this sample may be carry-over from other donors' samples. CDR3s include the opening cysteine and the closing phenylalanine or tryptophan. D genes are given only for firm matches. A clone size is listed for some rows: how often the clone was seen (once, few, many), or a class if it is expanded.

clone_size	v_call	d_call	cdr3_length	j_call	cdr3_aa	cdr3_nt
-	TRBV7-2	-	15	TRBJ1-2	CASSLAPGPNYGYTF	TGTGCCAGCAGCCTGGCACCGGGACCCAACTATGGCTACACCTTC
many	TRBV10-3	-	19	TRBJ1-2	CAISGGGGIRPTHYYGYTF	TGTGCCATCAGTGGAGGGGGAGGGATCCGACCGACCCACTACTATGGCTACACCTTC
many	TRBV12-3/TRBV12-4	-	14	TRBJ1-6	CASTPGRRNSPLHF	TGTGCCAGCACCCCAGGCAGGAGGAATTCACCCCTCCACTTT
-	TRBV20-1	TRBD2	15	TRBJ2-7	CSARGSGGATYEQYF	TGCAGTGCTAGAGGTAGCGGGGGAGCTACCTACGAGCAGTACTTC
many	TRBV30	-	12	TRBJ1-1	CAWSGGQRKAFF	TGTGCCTGGAGTGGCGGACAGCGTAAAGCTTTCTTT
many	TRBV6-5	-	11	TRBJ1-2	CASSTDGRNTF	TGTGCCAGCAGTACCGACGGACGCAACACCTTC
many	TRBV13	TRBD2	15	TRBJ2-1	CASSLGLAGANEQFF	TGTGCCAGCAGCCTCGGACTAGCGGGAGCCAATGAGCAGTTCTTC
many	TRBV28	-	15	TRBJ2-7	CASSSGRTNPYEQYF	TGTGCCAGCAGTTCTGGACGGACAAACCCCTACGAGCAGTACTTC
many	TRBV12-3/TRBV12-4	-	19	TRBJ1-3	CASSFRRALKPHSGNTIYF	TGTGCCAGCAGTTTCCGTCGGGCCTTGAAGCCCCACTCTGGAAACACCATATATTTT
many	TRBV6-5	TRBD1	13	TRBJ1-1	CASRTTGDTEAFF	TGTGCCAGCAGGACGACAGGGGACACTGAAGCTTTCTTT
many	TRBV2	TRBD1	13	TRBJ1-6	CASSDRGDSPLHF	TGTGCCAGCAGTGACAGGGGGGATTCACCCCTCCACTTT
many	TRBV29-1	TRBD1	15	TRBJ1-2	CSVRDRGPANYGYTF	TGCAGCGTGCGGGACAGGGGGCCCGCTAACTATGGCTACACCTTC
-	TRBV27	-	19	TRBJ1-6	CASTFAWAARGSYNSPLHF	TGTGCCAGCACTTTCGCGTGGGCAGCTCGAGGCTCCTATAATTCACCCCTCCACTTT
few	TRBV6-5	-	18	TRBJ1-6	CASSYSIRRGRKDSPLHF	TGTGCCAGCAGTTACTCCATTCGCAGGGGAAGGAAAGATTCACCCCTCCACTTT
-	TRBV28	-	15	TRBJ2-7	CASGGVGARGDEQYF	TGTGCCAGTGGGGGAGTGGGAGCTAGGGGGGACGAGCAGTACTTC
many	TRBV6-2/TRBV6-3	TRBD1	14	TRBJ2-7	CASSNRDRVLEQYF	TGTGCCAGCAGTAATCGGGACAGGGTCCTCGAGCAGTACTTC
-	TRBV15	-	15	TRBJ1-1	CATSSLTVGSRQAFF	TGTGCCACCAGCAGTCTCACCGTCGGGAGCAGGCAAGCTTTCTTT
-	TRBV6-4	-	14	TRBJ1-5	CASSDSTDNQPQHF	TGTGCCAGCAGTGACTCGACAGACAATCAGCCCCAGCATTTT
-	TRBV28	-	15	TRBJ2-7	CASTLRDASSYEQYF	TGTGCCAGCACCCTGCGGGACGCTAGCTCCTACGAGCAGTACTTC
many	TRBV7-9	-	13	TRBJ1-1	CASSLFGNTEAFF	TGTGCCAGCAGTTTATTCGGAAACACTGAAGCTTTCTTT
once	TRBV2	-	13	TRBJ2-2	CASSAGGGGELFF	TGTGCCAGCAGTGCAGGGGGAGGCGGGGAGCTGTTTTTT
many	TRBV7-8	-	14	TRBJ2-7	CASSLAVPYYEQYF	TGTGCCAGCAGCTTAGCGGTACCTTACTACGAGCAGTACTTC
-	TRBV2	-	12	TRBJ2-7	CASSEANSLRYF	TGTGCCAGCAGTGAAGCTAATAGTTTACGGTACTTC
many	TRBV6-5	TRBD1	16	TRBJ1-6	CASSYFSAGGISPLHF	TGTGCCAGCAGTTACTTTAGTGCAGGGGGGATCTCACCCCTCCACTTT
many	TRBV10-3	TRBD2	13	TRBJ2-7	CAMTSGSSYEQYF	TGTGCCATGACTAGCGGGAGTTCCTACGAGCAGTACTTC
many	TRBV19	TRBD2	16	TRBJ2-5	CASSTGLAASQETQYF	TGTGCCAGTAGTACCGGACTAGCGGCGTCACAAGAGACCCAGTACTTC
-	TRBV12-3/TRBV12-4	TRBD1	15	TRBJ1-1	CASRLPGQGWTEAFF	TGTGCCAGCAGACTTCCAGGACAGGGGTGGACTGAAGCTTTCTTT
few	TRBV11-2	TRBD1	18	TRBJ1-2	CASSLVGGGQGLSYGYTF	TGTGCCAGCAGCTTAGTAGGGGGGGGACAGGGGTTGTCCTATGGCTACACCTTC
many	TRBV6-5	-	14	TRBJ2-5	CASSYGGHQETQYF	TGTGCCAGCAGTTACGGGGGACACCAAGAGACCCAGTACTTC
many	TRBV12-3/TRBV12-4	-	14	TRBJ1-3	CASTFSGTGNTIYF	TGTGCCAGCACCTTCTCTGGGACGGGAAACACCATATATTTT
many	TRBV6-5	-	13	TRBJ2-7	CASMFGGSYEQYF	TGTGCCAGCATGTTCGGAGGGTCCTACGAGCAGTACTTC
-	TRBV6-1	-	11	TRBJ1-1	CATSEVYEAFF	TGTGCCACCTCTGAGGTGTATGAAGCTTTCTTT
many	TRBV28	TRBD1	15	TRBJ2-7	CASSLTRQGRDEQYF	TGTGCCAGCAGTTTAACCAGACAGGGTCGGGACGAGCAGTACTTC
-	TRBV28	-	15	TRBJ1-1	CASSLGGEAYTEAFF	TGTGCCAGCAGCCTCGGAGGGGAGGCGTACACTGAAGCTTTCTTT
-	TRBV5-1	TRBD1	16	TRBJ2-2	CASSLVTGAIPRGLFF	TGCGCCAGCAGCTTGGTGACAGGGGCCATACCCCGGGGGCTGTTTTTT
many	TRBV4-3	-	13	TRBJ2-7	CASSQSQGYEQYF	TGCGCCAGCAGCCAATCACAGGGCTACGAGCAGTACTTC
few	TRBV27	-	16	TRBJ2-7	CASSLISPVGSLDQYF	TGTGCCAGCAGTTTAATTAGTCCCGTCGGGAGTCTCGATCAGTACTTC
many	TRBV11-2	-	16	TRBJ2-5	CASSPPGFSIQETQYF	TGTGCCAGCAGCCCCCCGGGATTTAGTATTCAAGAGACCCAGTACTTC
many	TRBV6-5	-	13	TRBJ1-2	CASSLVLTYGYTF	TGTGCCAGCAGTTTAGTATTAACCTATGGCTACACCTTC
many	TRBV29-1	-	13	TRBJ2-7	CSVVEPKTYEQYF	TGCAGCGTTGTAGAGCCGAAGACCTACGAGCAGTACTTC
many	TRBV28	-	13	TRBJ1-5	CAGRRGWTQPQHF	TGTGCCGGAAGAAGGGGGTGGACTCAGCCCCAGCATTTT
many	TRBV20-1	TRBD2	13	TRBJ2-5	CTGTSGVQETQYF	TGCACCGGGACTAGCGGGGTCCAGGAGACCCAGTACTTC
few	TRBV7-9	-	14	TRBJ2-7	CASSFRDGAYEQYF	TGTGCCAGCAGCTTCCGGGACGGCGCCTACGAGCAGTACTTC
many	TRBV30	TRBD1	14	TRBJ1-5	CAWSLGTGEGPQHF	TGTGCCTGGAGCCTGGGGACAGGGGAAGGGCCCCAGCATTTT
-	TRBV6-1	-	13	TRBJ1-5	CASSEGWRSAQHF	TGTGCCAGCAGTGAAGGGTGGCGAAGTGCCCAGCATTTT
many	TRBV12-3/TRBV12-4	-	14	TRBJ2-5	CASSLGDQGETQYF	TGTGCCAGCAGTTTAGGCGACCAGGGGGAGACCCAGTACTTC
many	TRBV25-1	TRBD1	16	TRBJ2-3	CASSDGETGGTDTQYF	TGTGCCAGCAGTGACGGGGAGACAGGGGGCACAGATACGCAGTATTTT
many	TRBV12-3/TRBV12-4	-	14	TRBJ1-2	CASSLGFRVSGYTF	TGTGCCAGCAGTTTAGGATTTCGGGTTAGCGGCTACACCTTC
many	TRBV3-1	-	16	TRBJ2-5	CASSLRGDLVQETQYF	TGTGCCAGCAGCCTCCGAGGGGACCTAGTACAGGAGACCCAGTACTTC
-	TRBV7-9	-	14	TRBJ2-7	CASSFPGAPYEQYF	TGTGCCAGCAGCTTCCCCGGGGCCCCATACGAGCAGTACTTC
-	TRBV15	TRBD1	12	TRBJ1-1	CATATGVTEAFF	TGTGCCACCGCGACAGGGGTCACTGAAGCTTTCTTT
many	TRBV6-1	-	15	TRBJ2-7	CASTKNRDTSYEQYF	TGTGCCAGCACTAAGAACCGGGACACCTCCTACGAGCAGTACTTC
many	TRBV7-2	-	13	TRBJ1-2	CASSSGTAYGYTF	TGTGCCAGCAGCTCCGGGACGGCCTATGGCTACACCTTC
-	TRBV5-1	TRBD2	15	TRBJ2-2	CASSFDGGAFGELFF	TGCGCCAGCAGCTTCGACGGGGGGGCCTTCGGGGAGCTGTTTTTT
few	TRBV20-1	TRBD1	13	TRBJ2-5	CSAKGTGGETQYF	TGCAGTGCGAAGGGGACAGGGGGAGAGACCCAGTACTTC
-	TRBV6-1	-	12	TRBJ2-7	CASSALDYEQYF	TGTGCCAGCAGTGCCCTAGATTACGAGCAGTACTTC
many	TRBV7-6	TRBD1	15	TRBJ2-7	CASSSSQGAAYEQYF	TGTGCCAGCAGCTCCTCACAGGGGGCTGCCTACGAGCAGTACTTC
few	TRBV6-2/TRBV6-3	-	14	TRBJ2-7	CASSYLGGGYEQYF	TGTGCCAGCAGTTATCTTGGCGGAGGATACGAGCAGTACTTC
-	TRBV13	TRBD1	14	TRBJ2-7	CASSPTDRAYEQYF	TGTGCCAGCAGCCCAACGGACAGGGCGTACGAGCAGTACTTC
once	TRBV18	TRBD1	16	TRBJ2-2	CASSPPGQGDTGELFF	TGTGCCAGCTCACCACCGGGACAGGGGGACACCGGGGAGCTGTTTTTT